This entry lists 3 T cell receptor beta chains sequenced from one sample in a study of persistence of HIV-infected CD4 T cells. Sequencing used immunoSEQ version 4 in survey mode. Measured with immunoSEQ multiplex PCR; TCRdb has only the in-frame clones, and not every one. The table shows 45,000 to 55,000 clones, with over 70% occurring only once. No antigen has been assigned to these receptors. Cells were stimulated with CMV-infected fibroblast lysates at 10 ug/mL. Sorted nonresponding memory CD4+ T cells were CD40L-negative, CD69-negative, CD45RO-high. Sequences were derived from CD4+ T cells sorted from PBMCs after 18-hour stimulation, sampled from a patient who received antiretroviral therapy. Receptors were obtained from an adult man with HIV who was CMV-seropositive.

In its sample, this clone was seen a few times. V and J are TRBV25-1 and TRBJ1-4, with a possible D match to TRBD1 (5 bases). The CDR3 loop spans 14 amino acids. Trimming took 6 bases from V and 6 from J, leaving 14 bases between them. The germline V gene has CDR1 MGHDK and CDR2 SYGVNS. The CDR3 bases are TGTGCCAGCAGCAACAAGAGGGGAGATGAAAAACTGTTTTTT. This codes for CASSNKRGDEKLFF.

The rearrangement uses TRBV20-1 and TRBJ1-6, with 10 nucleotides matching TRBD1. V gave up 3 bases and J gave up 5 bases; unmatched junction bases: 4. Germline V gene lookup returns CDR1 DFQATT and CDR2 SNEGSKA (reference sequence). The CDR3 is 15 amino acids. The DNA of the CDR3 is TGCAGTGCTAGTTTGGACAGGGGGAATAATTCACCCCTCCACTTT. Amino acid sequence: CSASLDRGNNSPLHF.

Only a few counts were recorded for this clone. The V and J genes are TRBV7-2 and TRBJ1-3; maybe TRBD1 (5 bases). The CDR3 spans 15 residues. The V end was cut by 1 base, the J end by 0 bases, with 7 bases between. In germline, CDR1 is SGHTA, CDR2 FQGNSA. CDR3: CASSLDRSSGNTIYF. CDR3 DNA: TGTGCCAGCAGCTTAGACAGGTCCTCTGGAAACACCATATATTTT.